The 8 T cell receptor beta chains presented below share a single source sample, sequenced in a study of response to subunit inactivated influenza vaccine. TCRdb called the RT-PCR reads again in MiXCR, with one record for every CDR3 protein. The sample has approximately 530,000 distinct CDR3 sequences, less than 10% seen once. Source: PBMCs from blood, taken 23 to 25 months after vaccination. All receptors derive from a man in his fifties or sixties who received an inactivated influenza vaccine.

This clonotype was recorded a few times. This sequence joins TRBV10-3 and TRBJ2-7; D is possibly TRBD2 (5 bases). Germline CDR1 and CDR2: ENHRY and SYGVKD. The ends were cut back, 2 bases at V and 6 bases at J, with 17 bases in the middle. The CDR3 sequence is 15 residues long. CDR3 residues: CAISEDYLYDSEQYF. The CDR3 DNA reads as TGTGCCATCAGTGAGGACTATCTCTACGACTCCGAGCAGTACTTC.

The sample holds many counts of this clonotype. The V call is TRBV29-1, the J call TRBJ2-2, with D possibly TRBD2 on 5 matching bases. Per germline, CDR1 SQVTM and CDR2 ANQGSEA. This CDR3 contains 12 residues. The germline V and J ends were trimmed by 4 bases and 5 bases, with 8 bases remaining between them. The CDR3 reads CSVVRETGELFF. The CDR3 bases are TGCAGCGTTGTACGGGAAACCGGGGAGCTGTTTTTT.

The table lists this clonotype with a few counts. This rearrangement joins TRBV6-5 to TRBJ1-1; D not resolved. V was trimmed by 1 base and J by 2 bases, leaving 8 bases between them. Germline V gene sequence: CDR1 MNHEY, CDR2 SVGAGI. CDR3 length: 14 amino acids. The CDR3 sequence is CASSYFPRNTEAFF. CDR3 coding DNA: TGTGCCAGCAGTTACTTTCCCCGAAACACTGAAGCTTTCTTT.

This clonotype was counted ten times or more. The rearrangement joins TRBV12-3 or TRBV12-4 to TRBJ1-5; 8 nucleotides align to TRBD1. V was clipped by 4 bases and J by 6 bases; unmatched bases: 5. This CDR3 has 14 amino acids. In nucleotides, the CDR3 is TGTGCCAGCAGTTCTGGACAGGGAAGTCAGCCCCAGCATTTT. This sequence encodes CASSSGQGSQPQHF.

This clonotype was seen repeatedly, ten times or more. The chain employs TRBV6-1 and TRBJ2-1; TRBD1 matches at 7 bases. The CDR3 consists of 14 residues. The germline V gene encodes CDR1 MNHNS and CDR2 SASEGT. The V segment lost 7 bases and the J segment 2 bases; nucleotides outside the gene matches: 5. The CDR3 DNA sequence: TGTGCCAGCATTCCGCAGGGGGCCTACAATGAGCAGTTCTTC. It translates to CASIPQGAYNEQFF.

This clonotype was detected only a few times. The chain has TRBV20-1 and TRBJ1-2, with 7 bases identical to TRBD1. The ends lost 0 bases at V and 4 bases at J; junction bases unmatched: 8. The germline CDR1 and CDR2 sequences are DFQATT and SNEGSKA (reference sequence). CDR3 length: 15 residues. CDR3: CSARDWAGGLYGYTF. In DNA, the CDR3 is TGCAGTGCTAGAGATTGGGCAGGGGGTCTCTATGGCTACACCTTC.

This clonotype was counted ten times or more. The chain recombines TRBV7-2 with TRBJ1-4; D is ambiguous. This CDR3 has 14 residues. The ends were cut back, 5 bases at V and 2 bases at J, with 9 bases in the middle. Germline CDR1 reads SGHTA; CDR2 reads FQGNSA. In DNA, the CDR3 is TGTGCCAGCAGCCTCACGATCACTAATGAAAAACTGTTTTTT. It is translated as CASSLTITNEKLFF.

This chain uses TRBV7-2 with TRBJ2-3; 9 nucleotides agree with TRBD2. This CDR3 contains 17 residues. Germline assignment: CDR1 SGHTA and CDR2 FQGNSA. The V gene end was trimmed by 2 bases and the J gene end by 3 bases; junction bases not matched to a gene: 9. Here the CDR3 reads CASSLMSGGTRTDTQYF. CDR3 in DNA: TGTGCCAGCAGCTTAATGAGCGGGGGGACGAGGACAGATACGCAGTATTTT.